This T cell receptor beta chain was sequenced for a study of cytomegalovirus exposure and HLA in healthy donors. In the PCR, 60 Vbeta and 13 Jbeta primers were used. The data were produced by immunoSEQ multiplex PCR, yet TCRdb's version contains in-frame clones alone and is incomplete. The table shows about 190,000 clones, with 70% to 75% occurring only once. General study findings and limits: No immune exposure information besides CMV serostatus was available. An analysis done earlier found most TCR beta V segments productive about 90% or about 30% of the time. Researchers counted about 150 TCR beta chains as cytomegalovirus-associated. Later analysis revealed greater clonal expansion in HLA-associated TCR beta chains than in equally common others.

On this clone: Its matching antigen is unknown.

Germline V gives CDR1 SEHNR, CDR2 FQNEAQ (reference sequence). Trimming cost V 7 bases and J 5 bases, with 26 bases left between them. The CDR3 runs 17 residues. The sequenced sample was PBMCs. The chain combines TRBV7-9 with TRBJ2-5, with D possibly TRBD2 on 5 matching bases. The sequence was collected from a young woman in good health and CMV-seropositive. The CDR3 sequence: CASNPFRDSSVEETQYF. Here the CDR3 DNA reads TGTGCCAGCAACCCTTTCCGGGATTCTAGTGTGGAGGAGACCCAGTACTTC.